This TCR beta chain originates from a study of OX40 agonist ivuxolimab in advanced cancers. The trim removed 5 bases at V and 9 bases at J, leaving 8 bases unmatched. Germline CDR1 MNHNY, CDR2 SVGAGI (reference sequence). The CDR3 length is 15 residues. For this clone: The antigen is undetermined.

The study, taken as a whole, reports: Certain nonresponders additionally had low normalized T-cell clonal expansion.

Assay used: immunoSEQ multiplex PCR; TCRdb lists only in-frame clones, some missing. The repertoire holds roughly 87,000 clones, 91% seen once, with 8.4% in the top ten. The chain uses TRBV6-6 and TRBJ1-6; 9 bases align to TRBD1. This material consisted of CD4+ or CD8+ T cells sorted from blood, taken in a trial of the OX40 agonist ivuxolimab. The sequence was collected from an adult with an advanced solid tumor such as melanoma, head and neck, liver or kidney cancer. CDR3 DNA: TGTGCCAGCAGTGAGGGACAGGGTTCGGGTTCACCCCTCCACTTT. Translating it yields CASSEGQGSGSPLHF.